A selection of T cell receptor beta chains follows, all from one sample in a study of read filtering for tumor transcriptome and immune sequencing. TCRdb independently ran MiXCR on the reads; one entry per CDR3 protein. This table holds about 130,000 distinct CDR3 sequences, 10% to 15% found once. Material: a population of CD138-negative cells sorted from bone marrow. The receptors here all came from a donor aged 40 or over with multiple myeloma. Each CDR3 is given with its conserved first and last residue. The order of the fields is clone size, J gene, V gene, D gene, CDR3 length, CDR3 DNA, CDR3 protein. D genes are given only for firm matches. Some rows mark clone size as missing; the rest say once, few, many or name a class of expanded clone.

>-|TRBJ2-3|TRBV13|TRBD2|18
TGTGCCAGCAGCTCGGCCAGGACTAGCGGGGGGGCACCAGATACGCAGTATTTT
CASSSARTSGGAPDTQYF
>-|TRBJ2-2|TRBV2|TRBD2|15
TGTGCCAGCAGATTAGCGGGACGGAGCACCGGGGAGCTGTTTTTT
CASRLAGRSTGELFF
>many|TRBJ2-5|TRBV28|TRBD2|15
TGTGCCAGCAGTTTCACCCGTTCTGGGGGGGGGACCCAGTACTTC
CASSFTRSGGGTQYF
>many|TRBJ2-3|TRBV29-1|TRBD2|15
TGCAGCGTGGAGGGGACTAGCGGGGCAACAGATACGCAGTATTTT
CSVEGTSGATDTQYF
>many|TRBJ2-5|TRBV7-9|-|15
TGTGCCAGCAGCTCCCTGGACGGAGACCAAGAGACCCAGTACTTC
CASSSLDGDQETQYF
>once|TRBJ2-1|TRBV7-9|TRBD1|16
TGTGCCAGCAGCGTCTCCCCGGGACAGGGGAGTTTTGAGCAGTTCTTC
CASSVSPGQGSFEQFF
>many|TRBJ2-5|TRBV7-6|-|15
TGTGCCAGCAGCCAGGACAGCTCCCACCAAGAGACCCAGTACTTC
CASSQDSSHQETQYF
>few|TRBJ2-7|TRBV20-1|-|12
TGCAGTGCTAGACAGGGGCCCTACGAGCAGTACTTC
CSARQGPYEQYF
>many|TRBJ2-5|TRBV11-2|-|16
TGTGCCAGCAGCTTAGCGCTAATGCAGGTCCCAGAGACCCAGTACTTC
CASSLALMQVPETQYF
>-|TRBJ2-7|TRBV12-3/TRBV12-4|-|14
TGTGCCAGCAGCCCCACAGGGTTCGCAAGCGAGCAGTACTTC
CASSPTGFASEQYF
>many|TRBJ1-1|TRBV29-1|TRBD1|13
TGCAGCGCTGCGACAGGGGAGGGCACTGAAGCTTTCTTT
CSAATGEGTEAFF
>few|TRBJ1-5|TRBV6-2/TRBV6-3|-|14
TGTGCCAGCACCACGAGGTCTGTAGATCAGCCCCAGCATTTT
CASTTRSVDQPQHF
>many|TRBJ2-3|TRBV7-9|-|14
TGTGCCAGCAGTTGGACCGCGGTGGCAGATACGCAGTATTTT
CASSWTAVADTQYF
>many|TRBJ1-1|TRBV2|-|14
TGTGCCAGCAGACGGGACGCGACGAACACTGAAGCTTTCTTT
CASRRDATNTEAFF
>many|TRBJ1-2|TRBV6-1|-|15
TGTGCCAGCAGTGAAGGGCCGGGACGGAACTATGGCTACACCTTC
CASSEGPGRNYGYTF
>many|TRBJ2-2|TRBV5-1|-|15
TGCGCCAGCAGCTTGGACATGTTGAACACCGGGGAGCTGTTTTTT
CASSLDMLNTGELFF
>many|TRBJ1-1|TRBV7-9|-|14
TGTGCCAGCAGCATCAAAGAGGGGCACACTGAAGCTTTCTTT
CASSIKEGHTEAFF
>many|TRBJ2-6|TRBV19|-|15
TGTGCCAGTAGTATAACAGGGACTGGGGCCAACGTCCTGACTTTC
CASSITGTGANVLTF
>-|TRBJ2-4|TRBV20-1|-|15
TGCAGTGCTAAGAAGGCTGCTCTAGCCAAAAACATTCAGTACTTC
CSAKKAALAKNIQYF
>few|TRBJ2-5|TRBV27|-|17
TGTGCCAGCAGTTCCACTTACGTCAGGGACGGCCAAGAGACCCAGTACTTC
CASSSTYVRDGQETQYF
>many|TRBJ2-5|TRBV11-2|-|15
TGTGCCAGCAGCTTAACCCGGACGCTCCAAGAGACCCAGTACTTC
CASSLTRTLQETQYF
>many|TRBJ1-1|TRBV7-2|-|14
TGTGCCAGCAGTGCTTTCACAACGATCGGACAGAGGGCGTTT
CASSAFTTIGQRAF
>many|TRBJ2-5|TRBV21-1|-|14
TGTGCCCTCACCAGACGGGAATACCAAGAGACCCAGTACTTC
CALTRREYQETQYF
>many|TRBJ2-7|TRBV3-1|TRBD1|14
TGTGCCAGCAGCCAAGTTGGGACAGCCCTCGAGCAGTACTTC
CASSQVGTALEQYF
>few|TRBJ2-7|TRBV2|-|15
TGTGCCAGCAGTTCACAGGGGGGGACAAGCAACGAGCGGTACTTC
CASSSQGGTSNERYF
>many|TRBJ2-2|TRBV7-2|TRBD2|17
TGTGCCAGCAGCTTAGGGCCTAGCGGGAGTACCACCGGGGAGCTGTTTTTT
CASSLGPSGSTTGELFF
>many|TRBJ2-1|TRBV29-1|TRBD2|17
TGCAGCGTTGAAGATCTAGGTAGCGGGAGGGCCTTGGATGAGCAGTTCTTC
CSVEDLGSGRALDEQFF
>many|TRBJ1-5|TRBV3-1|TRBD1|16
TGTGCCAGCAGCCCTGGGACAGGGGGCGTTGGTCAGCCCCAGCATTTT
CASSPGTGGVGQPQHF
>-|TRBJ2-7|TRBV4-2|TRBD2|18
TGTGCCAGCAGCCAAGATTGGCCCCCGGGGGGGTGGCCCTACGAGCAGTACTTC
CASSQDWPPGGWPYEQYF
>many|TRBJ2-1|TRBV5-1|-|12
TGCGCCAGCAGCACCGGCTACCTGCCGCAGTTCTTC
CASSTGYLPQFF
>-|TRBJ1-5|TRBV27|-|15
TGTGCCAGCAGTTTCTTGCCCGGGACGGGGCAGCCCCAGCATTTT
CASSFLPGTGQPQHF
>-|TRBJ1-1|TRBV4-1|-|16
TGCGCCAGCAGCCAAGGCCGGCAGGGCAGGAACACTGAAGCTTTCTTT
CASSQGRQGRNTEAFF
>many|TRBJ2-3|TRBV20-1|-|12
TGCAGTGCTAGGCTCTTCACAGATACGCAGTATTTT
CSARLFTDTQYF
>many|TRBJ2-2|TRBV2|-|12
TGTGCCAGCAGCGCTAGCTCCGGGGAGCTGTTTTTT
CASSASSGELFF
>many|TRBJ2-2|TRBV7-8|TRBD2|20
TGTGCCAGCAGCTTAGCGGCAAGGGGACTAGCGGGGCTGAACACCGGGGAGCTGTTTTTT
CASSLAARGLAGLNTGELFF
>-|TRBJ2-1|TRBV6-5|-|10
TGTGCCAGCGCTCGAGAGACCCAGTTCTTC
CASARETQFF
>many|TRBJ2-3|TRBV29-1|-|12
TGCAGCGTTGTTGTTACCACAGATACGCAGTATTTT
CSVVVTTDTQYF
>many|TRBJ2-1|TRBV7-9|-|16
TGTGCCAGCAGCTCGGGGTCGCGCCCCCTCTGGGATGAGCAGTTCTTC
CASSSGSRPLWDEQFF
>many|TRBJ2-1|TRBV10-1|-|13
TGCGCCAGCAGTGATAGCAGGGGCAATGAGCAGTTCTTC
CASSDSRGNEQFF
>many|TRBJ2-1|TRBV12-3/TRBV12-4|TRBD2|15
TGTGCCAGCAGTCCTGGGGGGGGACCTTACAATGAGCAGTTCTTC
CASSPGGGPYNEQFF
>many|TRBJ2-1|TRBV7-2|TRBD2|15
TGTGCCAGCAGGCCACCGGGACTAGCGGGGCAGGAGCAGTTCTTC
CASRPPGLAGQEQFF
>many|TRBJ2-3|TRBV4-1|TRBD2|15
TGCGCCAGCAGGGAGGGGGGACTAGCGGGAGATACGCAGTATTTT
CASREGGLAGDTQYF
>many|TRBJ2-7|TRBV6-5|TRBD1|14
TGTGCCAGCAGCCGGACAGGGAGCTCCTACGAGCAGTACTTC
CASSRTGSSYEQYF
>many|TRBJ2-3|TRBV6-6|TRBD2|13
TGTGCCAGCCTACTAGCGGGAGTAGATACGCAGTATTTT
CASLLAGVDTQYF
>many|TRBJ2-4|TRBV15|-|13
TGTGCCACCAGCAGGGAGAGGGGGTACCCTCAGTACTTC
CATSRERGYPQYF
>many|TRBJ2-5|TRBV28|-|15
TGTGCCAGCAGTTCGGGAGCGAGGGGACAAGAGACCCAGTACTTC
CASSSGARGQETQYF
>many|TRBJ1-1|TRBV6-2/TRBV6-3|-|14
TGTGCCAGCAGTTACTGGCAGGGTAACGCTGAAGCTTTCTTT
CASSYWQGNAEAFF
>many|TRBJ2-3|TRBV7-9|-|13
TGTGCCAGCGCGGGGGCCAGGGGAGATACGCAGTATTTT
CASAGARGDTQYF
>many|TRBJ1-3|TRBV29-1|-|13
TGCAGCGTTGTCAGGAGCTCTGGAAACACCATATATTTT
CSVVRSSGNTIYF
>few|TRBJ2-5|TRBV5-5|-|15
TGTGCCAGCAGCTTGAATGTAGGACAGCAAGAGACCCAGTACTTC
CASSLNVGQQETQYF
>many|TRBJ2-1|TRBV7-8|-|14
TGTGCCAGCAGCTTTCCCGGGAATAGCAATGAGCAGTTCTTC
CASSFPGNSNEQFF
>few|TRBJ2-4|TRBV4-1|TRBD2|21
TGCGCCAGCAGCCGGACGATCGATTTTAGCGGGGGGGCGACCGCCAAAAACATTCAGTACTTC
CASSRTIDFSGGATAKNIQYF
>many|TRBJ2-1|TRBV18|-|13
TGTGCCAGCTCCGCTGCGTACCTCAATGAGCAGTTCTTC
CASSAAYLNEQFF
>many|TRBJ1-2|TRBV19|-|14
TGTGCCAGTAGTATCCCGGGATTCTCTTATGGCTACACCTTC
CASSIPGFSYGYTF
>many|TRBJ2-2|TRBV5-6|TRBD2|16
TGTGCCAGCAGCTTGTACGGGGGGGCCGGCACCGGGGAGCTGTTTTTT
CASSLYGGAGTGELFF
>many|TRBJ1-1|TRBV11-2|-|14
TGTGCCAGCAGCTTAGAGCGTGGGAACACTGAAGCTTTCTTT
CASSLERGNTEAFF
>many|TRBJ1-1|TRBV6-6|-|13
TGTGCCAGCAGTTCCAGCCTGAACACTGAAGCTTTCTTT
CASSSSLNTEAFF
>-|TRBJ2-5|TRBV20-1|-|15
TGCAGTGCTAGGAAATCCGGCGGACTAAGAGAGACCCAGTACTTC
CSARKSGGLRETQYF
>-|TRBJ2-4|TRBV19|-|15
TGTGCCAGTAGTATAGTAGGCCAAGCCAAAAACATTCAGTACTTC
CASSIVGQAKNIQYF
>many|TRBJ2-5|TRBV5-5|TRBD1|14
TGTGCCAGCAGCTTGGGGACAGGGTACGAGACCCAGTACTTC
CASSLGTGYETQYF